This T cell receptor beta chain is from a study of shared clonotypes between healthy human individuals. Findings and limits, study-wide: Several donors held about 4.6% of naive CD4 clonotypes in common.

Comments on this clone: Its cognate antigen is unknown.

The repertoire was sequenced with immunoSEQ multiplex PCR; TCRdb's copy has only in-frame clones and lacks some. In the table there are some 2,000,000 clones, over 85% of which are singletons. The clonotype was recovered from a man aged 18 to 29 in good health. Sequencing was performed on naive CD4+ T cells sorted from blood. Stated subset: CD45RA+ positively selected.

The CDR3, as DNA: TGCGCCAGCAGCCCAGGGACTCGGTTGAACACTGAAGCTTTCTTT. It is translated as CASSPGTRLNTEAFF. The chain links TRBV4-1 to TRBJ1-1, with a weak D call TRBD1 (5 bases). The V gene's germline CDR1 is MGHRA and CDR2 YSYEKL. V dropped 4 bases and J dropped 0 bases, with 12 bases sitting between them. CDR3 length: 15 residues.